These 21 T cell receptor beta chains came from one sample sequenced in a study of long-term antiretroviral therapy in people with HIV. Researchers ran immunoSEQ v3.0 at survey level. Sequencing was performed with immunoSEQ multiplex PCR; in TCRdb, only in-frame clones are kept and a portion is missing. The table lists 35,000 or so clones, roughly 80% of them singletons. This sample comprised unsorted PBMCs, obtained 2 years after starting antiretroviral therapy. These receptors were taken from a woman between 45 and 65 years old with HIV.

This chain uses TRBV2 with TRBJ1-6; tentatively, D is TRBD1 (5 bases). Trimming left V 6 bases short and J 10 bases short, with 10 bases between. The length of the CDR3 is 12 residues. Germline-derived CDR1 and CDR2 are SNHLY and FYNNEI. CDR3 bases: TGTGCCAGCAGCCGGGGGGTATCACCCCTCCACTTT. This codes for CASSRGVSPLHF.

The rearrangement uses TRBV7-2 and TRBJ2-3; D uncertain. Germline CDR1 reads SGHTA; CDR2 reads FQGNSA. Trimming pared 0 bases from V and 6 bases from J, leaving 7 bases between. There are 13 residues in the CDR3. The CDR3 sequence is CASSLALRDTQYF. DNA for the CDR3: TGTGCCAGCAGCTTAGCGCTTAGGGATACGCAGTATTTT.

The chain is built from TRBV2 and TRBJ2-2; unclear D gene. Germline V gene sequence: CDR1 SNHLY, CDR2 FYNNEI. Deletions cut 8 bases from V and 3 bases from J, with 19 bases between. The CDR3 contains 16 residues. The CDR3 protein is CASRNQPRGDTGELFF. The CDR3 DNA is TGTGCCAGCCGTAACCAACCCCGTGGAGACACCGGGGAGCTGTTTTTT. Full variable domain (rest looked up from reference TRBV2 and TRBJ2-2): EPEVTQTPSHQVTQMGQEVILRCVPISNHLYFYWYRQILGQKVEFLVSFYNNEISEKSEIFDDQFSVERPDGSNFTLKIRSTKLEDSAMYFCASRNQPRGDTGELFFGEGSRLTVL.

The CDR3 region is CASSYTGFTDTQYF. For the CDR3, the DNA is TGTGCCAGCAGCTACACCGGATTCACAGATACGCAGTATTTT. J is TRBJ2-3 and V is TRBV7-8, with unresolved D. Germline V gene data show CDR1 as SGHVS and CDR2 as FQNEAQ. Trimming removed 4 bases from V and 2 bases from J, with 10 bases in between. This CDR3 has 14 residues.

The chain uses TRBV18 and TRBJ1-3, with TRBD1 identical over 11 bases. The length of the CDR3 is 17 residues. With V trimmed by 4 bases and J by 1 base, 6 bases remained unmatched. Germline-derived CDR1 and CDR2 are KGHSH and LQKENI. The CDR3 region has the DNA TGTGCCAGCTCACTTACCGGGACAGGGGGATCTGGAAACACCATATATTTT. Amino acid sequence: CASSLTGTGGSGNTIYF.

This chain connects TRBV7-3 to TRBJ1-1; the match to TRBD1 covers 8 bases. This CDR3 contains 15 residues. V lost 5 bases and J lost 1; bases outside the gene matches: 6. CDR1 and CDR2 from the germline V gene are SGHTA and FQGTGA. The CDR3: CASSGPGQANTEAFF. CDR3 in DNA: TGTGCCAGCAGCGGCCCGGGACAGGCGAACACTGAAGCTTTCTTT.

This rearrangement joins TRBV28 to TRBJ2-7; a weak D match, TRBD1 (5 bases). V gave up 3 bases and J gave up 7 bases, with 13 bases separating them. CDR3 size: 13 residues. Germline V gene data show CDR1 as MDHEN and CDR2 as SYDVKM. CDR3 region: CASSFLRAREQYF. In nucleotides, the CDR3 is TGTGCCAGCAGTTTTCTCAGGGCTAGGGAGCAGTACTTC.

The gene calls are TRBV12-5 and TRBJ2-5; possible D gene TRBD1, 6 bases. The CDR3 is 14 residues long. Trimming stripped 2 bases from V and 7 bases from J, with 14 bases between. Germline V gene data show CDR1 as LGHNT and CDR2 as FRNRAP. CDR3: CASGLSGELGTQYF. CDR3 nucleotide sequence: TGTGCTAGTGGTTTGTCAGGGGAGCTGGGGACCCAGTACTTC.

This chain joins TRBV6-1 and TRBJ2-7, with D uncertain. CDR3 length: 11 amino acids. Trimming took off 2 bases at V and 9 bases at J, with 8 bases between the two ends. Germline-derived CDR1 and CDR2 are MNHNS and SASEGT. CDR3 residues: CASSESNRQYV. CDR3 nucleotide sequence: TGTGCCAGCAGTGAAAGTAACAGGCAGTACGTC.

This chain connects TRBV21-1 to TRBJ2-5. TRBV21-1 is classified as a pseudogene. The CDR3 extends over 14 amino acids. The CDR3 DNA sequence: TGTGCCAGCATGAGAGGGGACGGGGATTGGACCCAGTACTTC. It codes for CASMRGDGDWTQYF.

This CDR3 is CSVAGYEQFF. The CDR3 coding sequence is TGCAGCGTGGCAGGTTATGAGCAGTTCTTC. This chain connects TRBV29-1 to TRBJ2-1; D call uncertain. The CDR3 is made up of 10 amino acids. The germline gives CDR1 SQVTM, CDR2 ANQGSEA. V was cut by 6 bases and J by 8 bases, with 8 bases left in between.

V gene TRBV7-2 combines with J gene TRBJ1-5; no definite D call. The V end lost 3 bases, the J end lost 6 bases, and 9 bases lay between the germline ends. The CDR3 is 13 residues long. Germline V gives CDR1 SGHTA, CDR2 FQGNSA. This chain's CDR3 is CASSFRASQPQHF. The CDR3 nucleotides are TGTGCCAGCAGCTTTAGGGCTAGTCAGCCCCAGCATTTT.

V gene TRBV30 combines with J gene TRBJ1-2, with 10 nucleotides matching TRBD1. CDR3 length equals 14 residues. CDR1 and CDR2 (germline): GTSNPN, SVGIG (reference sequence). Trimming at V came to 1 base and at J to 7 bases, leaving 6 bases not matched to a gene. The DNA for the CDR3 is TGTGCCTGGAGTGCCCGAAGGACAGGGGGTGGCTACACCTTC. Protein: CAWSARRTGGGYTF.

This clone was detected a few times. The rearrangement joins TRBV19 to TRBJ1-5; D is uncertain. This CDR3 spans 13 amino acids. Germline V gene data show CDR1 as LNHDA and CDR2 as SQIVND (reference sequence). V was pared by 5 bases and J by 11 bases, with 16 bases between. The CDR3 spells CASSSLDGRAQHF. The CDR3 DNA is TGTGCCAGTAGTTCCCTGGACGGGCGAGCCCAGCATTTT. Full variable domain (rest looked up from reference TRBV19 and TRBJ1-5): DGGITQSPKYLFRKEGQNVTLSCEQNLNHDAMYWYRQDPGQGLRLIYYSQIVNDFQKGDIAEGYSVSREKKESFPLTVTSAQKNPTAFYLCASSSLDGRAQHFGDGTRLSIL.

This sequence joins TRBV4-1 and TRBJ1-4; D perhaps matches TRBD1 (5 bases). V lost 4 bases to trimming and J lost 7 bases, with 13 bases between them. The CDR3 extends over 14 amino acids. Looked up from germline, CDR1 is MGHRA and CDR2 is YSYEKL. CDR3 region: CASSRNRDGEKLFF. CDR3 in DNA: TGCGCCAGCAGCCGCAACCGGGACGGTGAAAAACTGTTTTTT.

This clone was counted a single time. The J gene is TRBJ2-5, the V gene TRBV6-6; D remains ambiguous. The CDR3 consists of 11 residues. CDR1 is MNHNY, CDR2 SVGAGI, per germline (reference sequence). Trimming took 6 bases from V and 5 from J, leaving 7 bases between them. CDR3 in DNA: TGTGCCAGCAGGGCGGAGGAGACCCAGTACTTC. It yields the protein CASRAEETQYF.

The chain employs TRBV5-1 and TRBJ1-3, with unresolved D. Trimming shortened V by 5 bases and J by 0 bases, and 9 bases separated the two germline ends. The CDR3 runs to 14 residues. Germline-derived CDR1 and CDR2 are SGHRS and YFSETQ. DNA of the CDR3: TGCGCCAGCAGGACCGGGAGCTCTGGAAACACCATATATTTT. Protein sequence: CASRTGSSGNTIYF.

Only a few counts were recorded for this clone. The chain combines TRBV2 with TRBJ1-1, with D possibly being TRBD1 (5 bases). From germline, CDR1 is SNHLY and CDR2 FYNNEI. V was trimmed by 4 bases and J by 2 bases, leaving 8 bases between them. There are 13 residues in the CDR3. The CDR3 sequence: CASSVQGNTEAFF. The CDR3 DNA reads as TGTGCCAGCAGTGTGCAGGGTAACACTGAAGCTTTCTTT. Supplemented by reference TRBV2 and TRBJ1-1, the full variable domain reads EPEVTQTPSHQVTQMGQEVILRCVPISNHLYFYWYRQILGQKVEFLVSFYNNEISEKSEIFDDQFSVERPDGSNFTLKIRSTKLEDSAMYFCASSVQGNTEAFFGQGTRLTVV.

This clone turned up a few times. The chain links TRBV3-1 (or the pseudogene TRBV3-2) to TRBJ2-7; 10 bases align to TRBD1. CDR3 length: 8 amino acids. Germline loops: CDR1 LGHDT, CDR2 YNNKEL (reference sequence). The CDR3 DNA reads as TGTGCCAGGGGGACAGGGGTCGTC. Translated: CARGTGVV.

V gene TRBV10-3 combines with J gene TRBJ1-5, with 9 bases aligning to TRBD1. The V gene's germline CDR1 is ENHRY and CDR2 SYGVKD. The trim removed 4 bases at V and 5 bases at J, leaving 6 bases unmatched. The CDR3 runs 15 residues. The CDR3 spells CAISAGTGSHQPQHF. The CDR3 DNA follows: TGTGCCATCAGTGCCGGGACAGGGAGCCATCAGCCCCAGCATTTT.

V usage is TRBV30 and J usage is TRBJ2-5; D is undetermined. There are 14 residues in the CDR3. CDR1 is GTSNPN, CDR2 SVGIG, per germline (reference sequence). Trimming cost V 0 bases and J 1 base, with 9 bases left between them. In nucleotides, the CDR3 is TGTGCCTGGAGTGTACGACGGGTCCAAGAGACCCAGTACTTC. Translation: CAWSVRRVQETQYF.